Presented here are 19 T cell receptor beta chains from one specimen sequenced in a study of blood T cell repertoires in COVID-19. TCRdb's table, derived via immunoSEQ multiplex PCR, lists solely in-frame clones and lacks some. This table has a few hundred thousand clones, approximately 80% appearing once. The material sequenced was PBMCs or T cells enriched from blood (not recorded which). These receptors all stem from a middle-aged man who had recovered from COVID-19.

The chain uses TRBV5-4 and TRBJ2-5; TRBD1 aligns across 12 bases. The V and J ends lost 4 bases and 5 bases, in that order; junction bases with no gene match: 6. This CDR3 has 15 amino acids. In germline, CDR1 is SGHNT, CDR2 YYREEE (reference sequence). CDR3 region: CASSPGTGGTETQYF. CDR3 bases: TGTGCCAGCAGCCCCGGGACAGGGGGCACTGAGACCCAGTACTTC. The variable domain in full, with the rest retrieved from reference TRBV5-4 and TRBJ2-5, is ETGVTQSPTHLIKTRGQQVTLRCSSQSGHNTVSWYQQALGQGPQFIFQYYREEENGRGNFPPRFSGLQFPNYSSELNVNALELDDSALYLCASSPGTGGTETQYFGPGTRLLVL.

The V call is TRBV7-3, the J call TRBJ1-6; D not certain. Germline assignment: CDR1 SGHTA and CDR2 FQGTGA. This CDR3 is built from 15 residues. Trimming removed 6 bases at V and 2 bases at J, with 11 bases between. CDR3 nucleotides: TGTGCCAGCAGTAGGGCGGGCGCCTATAATTCACCCCTCCACTTT. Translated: CASSRAGAYNSPLHF.

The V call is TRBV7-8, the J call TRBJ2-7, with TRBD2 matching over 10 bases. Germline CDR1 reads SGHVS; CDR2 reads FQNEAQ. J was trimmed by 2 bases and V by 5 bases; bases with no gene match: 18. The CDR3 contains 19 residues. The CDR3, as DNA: TGTGCCAGCAGCCCACAGGGGAAAGGATGGACTAGCGGAACCTACGAGCAGTACTTC. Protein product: CASSPQGKGWTSGTYEQYF.

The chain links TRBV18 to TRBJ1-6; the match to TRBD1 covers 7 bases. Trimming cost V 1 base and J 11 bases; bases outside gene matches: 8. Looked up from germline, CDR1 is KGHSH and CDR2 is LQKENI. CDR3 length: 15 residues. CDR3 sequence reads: CASSPQDRDHAPLHF. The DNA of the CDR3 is TGTGCCAGCTCACCACAAGACAGGGACCATGCACCCCTCCACTTT.

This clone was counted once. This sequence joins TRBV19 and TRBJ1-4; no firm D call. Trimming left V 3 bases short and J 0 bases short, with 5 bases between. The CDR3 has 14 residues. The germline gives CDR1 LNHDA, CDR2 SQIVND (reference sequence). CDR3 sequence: CASSIIATNEKLFF. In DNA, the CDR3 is TGTGCCAGTAGTATTATTGCAACTAATGAAAAACTGTTTTTT.

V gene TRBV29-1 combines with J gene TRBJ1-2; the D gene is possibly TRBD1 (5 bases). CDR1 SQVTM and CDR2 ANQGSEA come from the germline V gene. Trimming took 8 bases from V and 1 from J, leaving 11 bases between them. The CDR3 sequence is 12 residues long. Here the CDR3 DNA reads TGCAGCACCCAACAGGTTAACTATGGCTACACCTTC. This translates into CSTQQVNYGYTF.

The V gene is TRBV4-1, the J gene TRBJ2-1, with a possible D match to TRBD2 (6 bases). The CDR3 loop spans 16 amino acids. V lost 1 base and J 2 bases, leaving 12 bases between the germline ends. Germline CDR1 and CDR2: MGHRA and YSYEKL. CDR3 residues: CASSQAGTATYNEQFF. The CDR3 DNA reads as TGCGCCAGCAGCCAAGCCGGGACTGCAACCTACAATGAGCAGTTCTTC.

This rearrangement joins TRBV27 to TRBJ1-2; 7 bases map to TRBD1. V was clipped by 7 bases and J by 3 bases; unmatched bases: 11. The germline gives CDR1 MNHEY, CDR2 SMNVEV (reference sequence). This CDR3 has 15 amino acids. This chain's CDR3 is CASTFLDRAHYGYTF. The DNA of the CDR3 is TGTGCCAGCACTTTTCTTGACAGGGCCCACTATGGCTACACCTTC.

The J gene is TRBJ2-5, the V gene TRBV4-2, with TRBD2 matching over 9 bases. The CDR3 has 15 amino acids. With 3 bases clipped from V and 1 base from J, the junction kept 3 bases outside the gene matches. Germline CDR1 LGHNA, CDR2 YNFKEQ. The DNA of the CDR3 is TGTGCCAGCAGCCATAGCGGGAGCACCCAAGAGACCCAGTACTTC. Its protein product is CASSHSGSTQETQYF.

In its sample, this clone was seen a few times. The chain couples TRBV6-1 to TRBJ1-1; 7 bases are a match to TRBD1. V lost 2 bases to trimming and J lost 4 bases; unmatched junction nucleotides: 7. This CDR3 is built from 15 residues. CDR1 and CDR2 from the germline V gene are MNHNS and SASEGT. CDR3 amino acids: CASSERRGRSTEAFF. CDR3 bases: TGTGCCAGCAGTGAACGAAGGGGGCGCAGCACTGAAGCTTTCTTT.

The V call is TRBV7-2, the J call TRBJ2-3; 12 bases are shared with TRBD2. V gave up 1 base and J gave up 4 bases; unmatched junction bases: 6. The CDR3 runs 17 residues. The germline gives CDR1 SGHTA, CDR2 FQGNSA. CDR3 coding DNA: TGTGCCAGCAGCTTAGGACTTCTAGCGGGAGGGTCAGATACGCAGTATTTT. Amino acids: CASSLGLLAGGSDTQYF.

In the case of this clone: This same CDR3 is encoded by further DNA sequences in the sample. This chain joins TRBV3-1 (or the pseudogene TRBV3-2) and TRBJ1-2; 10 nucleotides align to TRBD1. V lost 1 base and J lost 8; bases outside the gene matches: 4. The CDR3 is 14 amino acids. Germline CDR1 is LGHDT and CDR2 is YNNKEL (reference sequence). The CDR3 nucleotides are TGTGCCAGCAGCCAAGGACAGGGGGCGCGGGGCTACACCTTC. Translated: CASSQGQGARGYTF.

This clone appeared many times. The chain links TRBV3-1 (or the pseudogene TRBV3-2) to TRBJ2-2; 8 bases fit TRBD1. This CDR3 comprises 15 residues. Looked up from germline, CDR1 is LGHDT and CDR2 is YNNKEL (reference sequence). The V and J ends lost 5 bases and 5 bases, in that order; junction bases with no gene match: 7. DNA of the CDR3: TGTGCCAGCAGCTTCCTCAGGGGGCGAACCGGGGAGCTGTTTTTT. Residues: CASSFLRGRTGELFF.

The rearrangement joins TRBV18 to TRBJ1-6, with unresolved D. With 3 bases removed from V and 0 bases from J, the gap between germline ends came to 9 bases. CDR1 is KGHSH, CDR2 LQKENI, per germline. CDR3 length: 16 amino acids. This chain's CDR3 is CASSPNLSSYNSPLHF. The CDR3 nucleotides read TGTGCCAGCTCACCGAACCTAAGCTCCTATAATTCACCCCTCCACTTT.

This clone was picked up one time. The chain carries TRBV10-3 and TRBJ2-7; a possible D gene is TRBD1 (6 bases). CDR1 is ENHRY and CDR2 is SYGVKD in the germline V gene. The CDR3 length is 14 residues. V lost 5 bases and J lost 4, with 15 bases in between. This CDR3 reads CAISRSDRSYEQYF. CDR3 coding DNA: TGTGCCATCAGTCGTTCCGACAGGAGTTACGAGCAGTACTTC.

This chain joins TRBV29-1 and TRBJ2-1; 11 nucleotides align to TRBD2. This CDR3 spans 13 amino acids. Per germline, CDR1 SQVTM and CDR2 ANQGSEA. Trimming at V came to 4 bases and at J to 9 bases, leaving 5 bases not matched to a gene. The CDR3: CSVVAGGTGEQFF. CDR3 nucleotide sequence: TGCAGCGTTGTAGCGGGAGGGACCGGTGAGCAGTTCTTC.

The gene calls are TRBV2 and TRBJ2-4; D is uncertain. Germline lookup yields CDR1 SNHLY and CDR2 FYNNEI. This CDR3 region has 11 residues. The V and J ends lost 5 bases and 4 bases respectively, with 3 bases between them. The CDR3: CASSPKNIQYF. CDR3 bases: TGTGCCAGCAGTCCAAAAAACATTCAGTACTTC.

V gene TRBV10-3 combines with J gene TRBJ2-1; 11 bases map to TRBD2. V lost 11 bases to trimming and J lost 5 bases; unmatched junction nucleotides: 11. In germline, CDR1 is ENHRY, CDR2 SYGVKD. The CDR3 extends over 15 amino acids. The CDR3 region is CAGTPGLADNNEQFF. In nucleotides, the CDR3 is TGTGCCGGCACTCCGGGACTAGCGGATAACAATGAGCAGTTCTTC.

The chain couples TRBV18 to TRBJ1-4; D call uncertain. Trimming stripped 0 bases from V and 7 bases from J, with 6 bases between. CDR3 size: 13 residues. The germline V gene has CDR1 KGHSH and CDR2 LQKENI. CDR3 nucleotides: TGTGCCAGCTCACCACCTGGCCGTGAAAAACTGTTTTTT. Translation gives CASSPPGREKLFF.